What follows is one T cell receptor beta chain and its context. Its antigen is currently unknown. Template for every sorted-subset replicate PCR totaled approximately 200 ng DNA, tens of thousands of T cell genomes. Generated by immunoSEQ multiplex PCR, the TCRdb table keeps only in-frame clones and is missing some. The sample lists hundreds of thousands of clones; around 96% were seen once. This sample stems from a study of shared clonotypes between healthy human individuals. Looking at the study overall: Participating donors consisted of a couple of women and a few men aged 18 to 49. Notes on the study in general: Rarefaction showed sorted-subset sequencing was incomplete despite large depth. Naive CD4 clonotypes overlapped across a handful of donors at around 5%.

It was CD45RO-negative cells, positively selected for CCR7, that made up naive CD8 cells, with terminally differentiated effector memory CD45RA+ cells excluded. In germline, CDR1 is SGHRS, CDR2 YFSETQ. V lost 3 bases to trimming and J lost 9 bases; unmatched junction nucleotides: 9. The CDR3 totals 14 residues. This chain links TRBV5-1 with TRBJ2-1, with 7 bases that match TRBD2. This TCR derives from a woman under 40 in good health. Sequencing was performed on naive CD8+ T cells sorted from blood. The CDR3 sequence is CASSYGLGAVEQFF. The CDR3 DNA reads as TGCGCCAGCAGCTACGGACTAGGTGCAGTTGAGCAGTTCTTC.